Listed below are T cell receptor beta chains from one sample, sequenced in a study of cytotoxic CD8 clonotypes in ibrutinib-treated CLL. Profiled with immunoSEQ multiplex PCR; TCRdb holds only in-frame clones, not every one. The data contain approximately 200,000 clones, around three quarters of them singletons. The source was PBMCs, collected after 24 months of ibrutinib treatment. The receptors come from a human donor with chronic lymphocytic leukemia. CDR3s include the opening cysteine and the closing phenylalanine or tryptophan. Fields, in order: J gene, V gene, clone size, D gene, CDR3 DNA, CDR3 protein. A D gene is named only where the DNA matches it firmly. Size is omitted from some rows. Given values are once, few, many or a class for expanded clones.

>TRBJ2-2|TRBV7-8|few|NA
TGTGCCAGCAGCTTTAGGCAGGGTGAGACCGGGGAGCTGTTTTTT
CASSFRQGETGELFF
>TRBJ1-1|TRBV5-1|few|NA
TGCGCCAGCAGCTTGGCCTCTGGACTGAACACTGAAGCTTTCTTT
CASSLASGLNTEAFF
>TRBJ2-2|TRBV5-1|NA|NA
TGCGCCAGCAGCTCCGGGTCAATCACCGGGGAGCTGTTTTTT
CASSSGSITGELFF
>TRBJ1-1|TRBV11-3|NA|NA
TGTGCCAGCAGCTTAGGTCTGAACACTGAAGCTTTCTTT
CASSLGLNTEAFF
>TRBJ1-1|TRBV6-5|once|TRBD1
TGTGCCAGCAGTAAGGACAGGGGGCAGAACACTGAAGCTTTCTTT
CASSKDRGQNTEAFF
>TRBJ1-1|TRBV19|NA|NA
TGTGCCAGTAGTCTTAGGACGGCGAACACTGAAGCTTTCTTT
CASSLRTANTEAFF
>TRBJ2-1|TRBV6-1|NA|TRBD1
TGTGCCAGCAGTGAAGTTGTCCGGGACAGCCCCTACAATGAGCAGTTCTTC
CASSEVVRDSPYNEQFF
>TRBJ1-5|TRBV5-6|NA|NA
TGTGCCAGCAGCTTGGTAGGGATACAGCCCCAGCATTTT
CASSLVGIQPQHF
>TRBJ1-5|TRBV2|few|NA
TGTGCCAGCAGTGAAGGGGGACTGCGGTTCAATCGGCCCCAGCATTTT
CASSEGGLRFNRPQHF
>TRBJ1-1|TRBV4-3|few|NA
TGCGCCAGCAGCCAAGACAGGGACCTGAACACTGAAGCTTTCTTT
CASSQDRDLNTEAFF
>TRBJ2-2|TRBV9|NA|NA
TGTGCCAGCAGCGTAGGACCCCATTTAGCTAACACCGGGGAGCTGTTTTTT
CASSVGPHLANTGELFF
>TRBJ2-3|TRBV7-3|NA|TRBD2
TGTGCCAGCAGCTATCAAAGCGGGGGCACAGATACGCAGTATTTT
CASSYQSGGTDTQYF
>TRBJ2-5|TRBV5-1|once|TRBD2
TGCGCCAGCACCCAATGGGCTAGCGGCCCTGAAGAGACCCAGTACTTC
CASTQWASGPEETQYF
>TRBJ2-5|TRBV18|few|NA
TGTGCCAGCTCACCAACGACAGGCCAAGAGACCCAGTACTTC
CASSPTTGQETQYF
>TRBJ2-2|TRBV18|NA|NA
TGTGCCAGCTCACCAGGTGTCCCAACCGGGGAGCTGTTTTTT
CASSPGVPTGELFF
>TRBJ2-3|TRBV28|NA|TRBD2
TGTGCCAGCACTGTACTAGCGGAACACACAGATACGCAGTATTTT
CASTVLAEHTDTQYF
>TRBJ2-7|TRBV5-1|once|TRBD2
TGCGCCAGCAGCTTGATTTTCCTAGCGGGGGCCTACGAGCAGTACTTC
CASSLIFLAGAYEQYF
>TRBJ1-1|TRBV19|NA|NA
TGTGCCAGTATTCGGGGCGGCGGGAACACTGAAGCTTTCTTT
CASIRGGGNTEAFF
>TRBJ2-7|TRBV6-5|NA|NA
TGTGCCAGCCAGGAGGGGGGGAGCTACGAGCAGTACTTC
CASQEGGSYEQYF
>TRBJ1-1|TRBV11-2|NA|NA
TGTGCCAGCAGCTTAGATCATGGGGGTCTCACTGAAGCTTTCTTT
CASSLDHGGLTEAFF
>TRBJ1-5|TRBV27|few|NA
TGTGCCAGCAGTTTATCTTTGGGGGGAGGACAGCCCCAGCATTTT
CASSLSLGGGQPQHF
>TRBJ2-3|TRBV2|NA|TRBD2
TGTGCCAGCAGTTCCGGGACTAGCGGGAGACCAGATACGCAGTATTTT
CASSSGTSGRPDTQYF
>TRBJ2-1|TRBV6-1|NA|TRBD2
TGTGCCAGCACCCAAGGGACTAGCGTTTACAATGAGCAGTTCTTC
CASTQGTSVYNEQFF
>TRBJ2-7|TRBV10-3|few|TRBD2
TGTGCCATCAGCTTCGGGGGGTCGGAAGCCTACGAGCAGTACTTC
CAISFGGSEAYEQYF
>TRBJ2-3|TRBV7-6|NA|NA
TGTGCCAGCAGCCCGGGACGGAGCACAGATACGCAGTATTTT
CASSPGRSTDTQYF
>TRBJ2-5|TRBV5-1|NA|NA
TGCGCCAGCAGCCCCGGGACGGGACAAGAGACCCAGTACTTC
CASSPGTGQETQYF
>TRBJ1-5|TRBV7-8|NA|NA
TGTGCCAGCAGCTTACGGCGGGATAGCAATCAGCCCCAGCATTTT
CASSLRRDSNQPQHF
>TRBJ2-1|TRBV2|NA|NA
TGTGCCAGCAGTCCTACATGGGGCTCCTACAATGAGCAGTTCTTC
CASSPTWGSYNEQFF
>TRBJ1-4|TRBV19|once|TRBD1
TGTGCCAGTCGGGGGGACAGATCAACTAATGAAAAACTGTTTTTT
CASRGDRSTNEKLFF
>TRBJ2-4|TRBV28|once|TRBD2
TGTGCCAGCAGTTTTCTTAGCGGGAGGGCCTTTGTCAAAAACATTCAGTACTTC
CASSFLSGRAFVKNIQYF
>TRBJ2-7|TRBV6-5|NA|TRBD1
TGTGCCAGCAGTTACGACAGGGGGATCTACGAGCAGTACTTC
CASSYDRGIYEQYF
>TRBJ2-7|TRBV4-3|NA|NA
TGCGCCAGCAGCCAAGCCGGACAGCAATACGAGCAGTACTTC
CASSQAGQQYEQYF
>TRBJ2-7|TRBV5-4|NA|TRBD2
TGTGCCAGCAGTCCACTTGTTGGGGCGGGAGTTGCTAGGGAGCAGTACTTC
CASSPLVGAGVAREQYF
>TRBJ2-2|TRBV25-1|NA|TRBD1
TGTGCCAGCACGGACAGGGTCGACACCGGGGAGCTGTTTTTT
CASTDRVDTGELFF
>TRBJ2-2|TRBV5-1|few|NA
TGCGCCAGCAGCGCCTCACCCCAGGGCTGGGACACCGGGGAGCTGTTTTTT
CASSASPQGWDTGELFF
>TRBJ1-2|TRBV23-1|NA|TRBD1
TGCGCCAGCAGTCAACTTCCCCATCACAGAAAGAAGGACAGGGGAGACTATGGCTACACCTTC
CASSQLPHHRKKDRGDYGYTF
>TRBJ1-5|TRBV5-4|few|NA
TGTGCCAGCAGCTTTGAGGGGAATCAGCCCCAGCATTTT
CASSFEGNQPQHF
>TRBJ1-5|TRBV15|NA|TRBD1
TGTGCCACCAGCCTGACAGGGTTCAATCAGCCCCAGCATTTT
CATSLTGFNQPQHF
>TRBJ1-4|TRBV18|NA|NA
TGTGCCAGCTCTCCTTACGCAACTAATGAAAAACTGTTTTTT
CASSPYATNEKLFF
>TRBJ2-1|TRBV11-1|NA|NA
TGTGCCAGCAGCTTAGACCTGTATCTAGCCAATGAGCAGTTCTTC
CASSLDLYLANEQFF
>TRBJ2-5|TRBV14|NA|NA
TGTGCCAGCAGCCACGCCCATTGGTGGTCGGGAGCGGATGAGACCCAGTACTTC
CASSHAHWWSGADETQYF
>TRBJ2-1|TRBV7-9|NA|TRBD2
TGTGCCAGCAGTCCAAGCGGGGATGAGCAGTTCTTC
CASSPSGDEQFF
>TRBJ2-7|TRBV6-6|NA|TRBD1
TGTGCCAGCAGGGTGTGGGACAGGGCCTACGAGCAGTACTTC
CASRVWDRAYEQYF
>TRBJ2-1|TRBV6-1|NA|NA
TGTGCCAGCAGTGCGCCGGGGACCTACAATGAGCAGTTCTTC
CASSAPGTYNEQFF
>TRBJ2-1|TRBV9|NA|NA
TGTGCCAGCAGCGTAGTAGCGGAGGCCTACAATGAGCAGTTCTTC
CASSVVAEAYNEQFF
>TRBJ1-2|TRBV28|few|TRBD1
TGTGCCAGCACTCAGACAGGGAAGACGAGCTACACCTTC
CASTQTGKTSYTF
>TRBJ2-7|TRBV7-2|few|NA
TGTGCCAGCAGCCCCAGGGCGGGGTTCTACGAGCAGTACTTC
CASSPRAGFYEQYF
>TRBJ1-5|TRBV9|few|NA
TGTGCCAGCAGCGTAGATGGGGATCAGCCCCAGCATTTT
CASSVDGDQPQHF
>TRBJ1-5|TRBV6-1|NA|NA
TGTGCCAGCAGTAACAGGTATAGCAATCAGCCCCAGCATTTT
CASSNRYSNQPQHF